One and the same sample provided the 27 T cell receptor beta chains below, sequenced in a study of monozygotic twins with inflammatory bowel disease. TCRdb reprocessed the 5' RACE reads, with one entry per CDR3 protein and no DNA. The sample has roughly 300,000 distinct CDR3 sequences. The sample was blood. The receptor source for this set is a human donor with ulcerative colitis or Crohn's disease, or a healthy co-twin of an affected twin (not recorded which).

This chain uses TRBV6-1 with TRBJ1-6. Germline loops: CDR1 MNHNS, CDR2 SASEGT. The CDR3 consists of 17 residues. This CDR3 reads CASSRPDRSSYNSPLHF.

This chain connects TRBV7-9 to TRBJ1-5; TCRdb calls TRBD1, which cannot be checked without DNA. The CDR3 length is 15 residues. Germline V gives CDR1 SEHNR, CDR2 FQNEAQ (reference sequence). CDR3 protein: CASSRSGGQNQPQHF. Combining the CDR3 with reference TRBV7-9 and TRBJ1-5 gives the whole variable domain DTGVSQNPRHKITKRGQNVTFRCDPISEHNRLYWYRQTLGQGPEFLTYFQNEAQLEKSRLLSDRFSAERPKGSFSTLEIQRTEQGDSAMYLCASSRSGGQNQPQHFGDGTRLSIL.

The gene calls are TRBV5-4 and TRBJ2-7; lacking DNA, the TRBD2 call made by TCRdb goes unchecked. This CDR3 is 14 amino acids long. Germline V gives CDR1 SGHNT, CDR2 YYREEE (reference sequence). The CDR3 loop is CASSPTAGGYEQYF.

J is TRBJ2-3 and V is TRBV2; TCRdb reports TRBD2, a call that lacks DNA to check it against. The CDR3 spans 15 residues. Germline V gives CDR1 SNHLY, CDR2 FYNNEI. CDR3 residues: CASRETSGGADTQYF.

The rearrangement links TRBV28 to TRBJ2-7; TCRdb names TRBD1, which stays unverified in the absence of DNA. CDR3 length: 16 amino acids. CDR1 and CDR2 (germline): MDHEN, SYDVKM. CDR3: CASSPPPGGGEYEQYF.

The chain links TRBV18 to TRBJ2-7. CDR3 size: 14 residues. Germline CDR1 KGHSH, CDR2 LQKENI. This CDR3 reads CASSPSEGSYEQYF.

The V gene is TRBV18, the J gene TRBJ1-4. Germline lookup yields CDR1 KGHSH and CDR2 LQKENI. This CDR3 spans 15 amino acids. CDR3 residues: CASSVQPATNEKLFF.

This chain uses TRBV20-1 with TRBJ2-3. The CDR3 sequence is 14 residues long. CDR1 and CDR2 from the germline V gene are DFQATT and SNEGSKA (reference sequence). CDR3: CSASSRSRTDTQYF.

The chain recombines TRBV20-1 with TRBJ1-3; the TRBD1 assignment by TCRdb is unverifiable without DNA. CDR1 is DFQATT and CDR2 is SNEGSKA in the germline V gene (reference sequence). This CDR3 has 15 amino acids. The CDR3 loop is CSARVDRGSGNTIYF.

V gene TRBV5-1 combines with J gene TRBJ2-5; absent DNA, TCRdb's TRBD1 call cannot be checked. The germline gives CDR1 SGHRS, CDR2 YFSETQ. The CDR3 runs 17 residues. Here the CDR3 reads CASSLGQAEVTAETQYF. The variable domain in full, completed from reference TRBV5-1 and TRBJ2-5, reads KAGVTQTPRYLIKTRGQQVTLSCSPISGHRSVSWYQQTPGQGLQFLFEYFSETQRNKGNFPGRFSGRQFSNSRSEMNVSTLELGDSALYLCASSLGQAEVTAETQYFGPGTRLLVL.

The chain combines TRBV7-2 with TRBJ2-1; TCRdb outputs TRBD2, but without DNA this stays unchecked. This CDR3 is built from 15 residues. Looked up from germline, CDR1 is SGHTA and CDR2 is FQGNSA. The CDR3 loop reads CASSTGTSVANEQFF.

CDR3 loop: CASSVTGSLNF. The rearrangement links TRBV7-8 to TRBJ2-7; as DNA is missing, the TRBD1 call by TCRdb cannot be tested. Germline CDR1 SGHVS, CDR2 FQNEAQ. The CDR3 is 11 amino acids.

The V gene is TRBV5-1, the J gene TRBJ2-5; TCRdb's D gene call, TRBD1, goes unchecked for lack of DNA. In germline, CDR1 is SGHRS, CDR2 YFSETQ. The CDR3 has 15 amino acids. CDR3 amino acids: CASSLGAGGKETQYF.

The rearrangement links TRBV12-3 or TRBV12-4 to TRBJ2-7; TCRdb's D call, TRBD1, is unchecked because there is no DNA. The CDR3 has 15 amino acids. The CDR3 reads CASSLWTGGSYEQYF.

V is TRBV12-3 or TRBV12-4 and J is TRBJ1-4; TCRdb reports TRBD1, a call that lacks DNA to check it against. The CDR3 consists of 15 residues. The CDR3 sequence is CASSLGGGSNEKLFF.

CDR3 loop: CASSAGLEEFF. The rearrangement joins TRBV6-6 to TRBJ2-1; no DNA is available, so the TRBD2 call from TCRdb remains unchecked. This CDR3 is built from 11 residues. Germline loops: CDR1 MNHNY, CDR2 SVGAGI (reference sequence).

The CDR3 loop reads CASSLSFRGAYNSPLHF. This chain links TRBV27 with TRBJ1-6; TCRdb's D gene call, TRBD1, goes unchecked for lack of DNA. CDR3 length: 17 residues. Germline CDR1 reads MNHEY; CDR2 reads SMNVEV (reference sequence).

V and J are TRBV12-3 or TRBV12-4 and TRBJ2-1; TCRdb gives TRBD1 as the D gene, but with no DNA this cannot be confirmed. The CDR3 length is 16 residues. The CDR3 loop is CASSLWGTGATQEQFF.

The chain's CDR3 is CASNSPGQKTDTQYF. The rearrangement uses TRBV6-5 and TRBJ2-3; TCRdb designates TRBD1, a call that cannot be tested without DNA. The CDR3 runs to 15 residues. CDR1 MNHEY and CDR2 SVGAGI come from the germline V gene.

The chain joins TRBV4-3 to TRBJ1-4. The CDR3 is 15 residues long. CDR1 is LGHNA and CDR2 is YSLEER in the germline V gene. CDR3 in amino acids: CASSQDQAEPEKLFF.

This rearrangement joins TRBV7-9 to TRBJ2-5; TCRdb's D gene call, TRBD2, goes unchecked for lack of DNA. CDR3 length equals 16 residues. Germline CDR1 reads SEHNR; CDR2 reads FQNEAQ (reference sequence). CDR3 sequence reads: CASNGLAGTFQETQYF. Based on the CDR3 plus reference TRBV7-9 and TRBJ2-5, the full variable domain is DTGVSQNPRHKITKRGQNVTFRCDPISEHNRLYWYRQTLGQGPEFLTYFQNEAQLEKSRLLSDRFSAERPKGSFSTLEIQRTEQGDSAMYLCASNGLAGTFQETQYFGPGTRLLVL.

The V and J genes are TRBV20-1 and TRBJ2-1; TCRdb outputs TRBD2, but without DNA this stays unchecked. Germline CDR1 is DFQATT and CDR2 is SNEGSKA (reference sequence). CDR3 length: 15 amino acids. CDR3: CSASSPAGGRQVQFF.

This chain connects TRBV6-2 or TRBV6-3 to TRBJ2-2. The CDR3 has 13 amino acids. Germline CDR1 is MNHEY and CDR2 is SVGEGT. The CDR3 here is CASRPMWTGELFF.

The gene calls are TRBV7-2 and TRBJ1-6; TCRdb selects TRBD1, and the lack of DNA leaves this call unchecked. The CDR3 covers 13 residues. Per germline, CDR1 SGHTA and CDR2 FQGNSA. The CDR3 sequence: CASSHSPNSPLHF.

The genes are TRBV2 and TRBJ1-2; TCRdb selects TRBD1, and the lack of DNA leaves this call unchecked. This CDR3 has 13 amino acids. Germline CDR1 SNHLY, CDR2 FYNNEI. Here the CDR3 reads CASSDQGAGGYTF.

CDR3: CASLGPSGGYSYEQYF. The chain combines TRBV6-1 with TRBJ2-7; TCRdb indicates TRBD2, and absent DNA this call remains unverified. The CDR3 totals 16 residues. The germline V gene encodes CDR1 MNHNS and CDR2 SASEGT.

The chain combines TRBV9 with TRBJ2-5; there is no DNA to check the TCRdb D call of TRBD1. The CDR3 sequence is 15 residues long. Per germline, CDR1 SGDLS and CDR2 YYNGEE. CDR3 region: CASSVPGTGVETQYF. Full variable domain (outside the CDR3, taken from reference TRBV9 and TRBJ2-5): DSGVTQTPKHLITATGQRVTLRCSPRSGDLSVYWYQQSLDQGLQFLIQYYNGEERAKGNILERFSAQQFPDLHSELNLSSLELGDSALYFCASSVPGTGVETQYFGPGTRLLVL.